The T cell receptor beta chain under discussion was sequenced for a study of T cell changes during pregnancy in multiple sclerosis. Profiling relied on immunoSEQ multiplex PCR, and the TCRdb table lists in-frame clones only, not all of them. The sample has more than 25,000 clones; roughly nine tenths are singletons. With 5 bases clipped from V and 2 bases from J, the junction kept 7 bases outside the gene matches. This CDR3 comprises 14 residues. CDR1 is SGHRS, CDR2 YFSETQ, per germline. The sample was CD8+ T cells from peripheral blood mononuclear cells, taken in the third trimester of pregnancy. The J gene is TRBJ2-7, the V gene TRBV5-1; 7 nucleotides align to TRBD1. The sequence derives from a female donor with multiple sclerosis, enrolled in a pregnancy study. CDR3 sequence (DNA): TGCGCCAGCAGGGGTGTACAGGGGACCTACGAGCAGTACTTC. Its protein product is CASRGVQGTYEQYF.